The 30 T cell receptor beta chains below come from one sample, sequenced in a study of T-cell memory formation after mild COVID-19. Each CDR3 protein is one row after TCRdb ran MiXCR on the 5' RACE reads. The data contain under 300,000 distinct CDR3 sequences, over 8.5% of them singletons. The specimen was PBMCs or a T cell subset sorted from them (not recorded which). The receptor set was obtained from a man aged 18 to 35 who had mild COVID-19 (a few samples of this study predate the infection). Cell type and time point are not known.

The V call is TRBV14, the J call TRBJ2-3, with D possibly being TRBD2 (6 bases). The germline V and J ends were trimmed by 4 bases and 2 bases, with 13 bases remaining between them. The CDR3 runs to 15 residues. Germline V gene lookup returns CDR1 SGHDN and CDR2 FVKESK. The CDR3 loop is CASSRSGTYTDTQYF. The DNA for the CDR3 is TGTGCCAGCAGCCGGTCCGGGACTTACACAGATACGCAGTATTTT. Based on the CDR3 plus reference TRBV14 and TRBJ2-3, the full variable domain is EAGVTQFPSHSVIEKGQTVTLRCDPISGHDNLYWYRRVMGKEIKFLLHFVKESKQDESGMPNNRFLAERTGGTYSTLKVQPAELEDSGVYFCASSRSGTYTDTQYFGPGTRLTVL.

This clonotype was recorded many times. The V gene is TRBV7-2, the J gene TRBJ2-5; D unclear. The CDR3 sequence is 14 residues long. The germline V and J ends were trimmed by 4 bases and 5 bases, with 14 bases remaining between them. The germline V gene encodes CDR1 SGHTA and CDR2 FQGNSA. CDR3 sequence: CASSYRFGSETQYF. CDR3 nucleotides: TGTGCCAGCAGCTACCGATTTGGGTCGGAGACCCAGTACTTC.

This clonotype was seen ten or more times. V usage is TRBV12-3 or TRBV12-4 and J usage is TRBJ1-1; no reliable D call. V lost 5 bases, J lost 0 bases, and 13 bases lay in between. The CDR3 consists of 15 residues. CDR3 region: CASSLRVGMNTEAFF. The DNA for the CDR3 is TGTGCCAGCAGTCTGAGGGTGGGGATGAACACTGAAGCTTTCTTT.

This clonotype was detected only a few times. This rearrangement joins TRBV6-5 to TRBJ1-4; tentative D call: TRBD1 (6 bases). Trimming took 6 bases from V and 5 from J, leaving 16 bases between them. The CDR3 extends over 15 amino acids. CDR1 MNHEY and CDR2 SVGAGI come from the germline V gene. CDR3 residues: CASSRQADQNEKLFF. The CDR3 DNA follows: TGTGCCAGCAGCAGACAGGCGGACCAAAATGAAAAACTGTTTTTT.

The chain uses TRBV28 and TRBJ2-4, with 7 positions matching TRBD1. The germline CDR1 and CDR2 sequences are MDHEN and SYDVKM. CDR3 size: 14 residues. Trimming removed 6 bases from V and 5 bases from J; junction bases left unmatched: 7. The CDR3 bases are TGTGCCAGCAGGTCGGGACAGCCCCAAAACATTCAGTACTTC. Encoded protein: CASRSGQPQNIQYF.

This clonotype was found many times. As DNA, the CDR3 is TGCGCCAGCAGCAGACGGACAGGACGCACAGATACGCAGTATTTT. This encodes CASSRRTGRTDTQYF. The chain employs TRBV5-1 and TRBJ2-3; 7 bases are shared with TRBD1. Germline assignment: CDR1 SGHRS and CDR2 YFSETQ. V was pared by 4 bases and J by 1 base, with 6 bases of the junction left unmatched. This CDR3 has 15 amino acids.

This clonotype occurred many times. J is TRBJ2-5 and V is TRBV5-5; D ambiguous. Trimming took 2 bases from V and 1 from J, leaving 3 bases between them. This CDR3 is built from 12 residues. Germline values: CDR1 SGHKS, CDR2 YYEKEE (reference sequence). The CDR3 DNA sequence: TGTGCCAGCAGCTTCAGCCAAGAGACCCAGTACTTC. It encodes CASSFSQETQYF.

This clonotype was picked up a small number of times. The rearrangement links TRBV19 to TRBJ1-1; maybe TRBD1 (5 bases). Germline lookup yields CDR1 LNHDA and CDR2 SQIVND (reference sequence). This CDR3 has 13 amino acids. Deletions cut 4 bases from V and 4 bases from J, with 10 bases between. The CDR3 DNA sequence: TGTGCCAGTAGTACGACAGTTGGCACTGAAGCTTTCTTT. This encodes CASSTTVGTEAFF.

The V gene is TRBV9, the J gene TRBJ2-7; 9 bases are a match to TRBD1. The germline V gene encodes CDR1 SGDLS and CDR2 YYNGEE. The CDR3 runs to 19 residues. V was pared by 2 bases and J by 3 bases, with 18 bases of the junction left unmatched. The CDR3 coding sequence is TGTGCCAGCAGCGTCCCCCGGCCAACCTCACAGGGGGCCCACTACGAGCAGTACGTC. This translates into CASSVPRPTSQGAHYEQYV.

The chain recombines TRBV4-1 with TRBJ2-5; 11 nucleotides line up with TRBD2. CDR1 and CDR2 (germline): MGHRA, YSYEKL. The CDR3 extends over 18 amino acids. V lost 4 bases to trimming and J lost 2 bases; unmatched junction nucleotides: 12. The DNA of the CDR3 is TGCGCCAGCAGCCGGATCCGGGGACTAGCGGAGATACAAGAGACCCAGTACTTC. Its translation: CASSRIRGLAEIQETQYF.

The rearrangement links TRBV12-3 or TRBV12-4 to TRBJ2-5; no clear D gene. V dropped 8 bases and J dropped 4 bases, with 14 bases sitting between them. CDR3 size: 13 residues. CDR3 DNA sequence: TGTGCCAGCTGCCCTCGTACACTAGAGACCCAGTACTTC. It codes for CASCPRTLETQYF.

This clonotype occurred a few times. This chain joins TRBV12-3 or TRBV12-4 and TRBJ1-2; possible D gene TRBD1, 6 bases. The CDR3 loop spans 12 amino acids. V was clipped by 6 bases and J by 4 bases, with 9 bases between them. The CDR3 sequence: CASRTGFYGYTF. The DNA of the CDR3 is TGTGCCAGCAGGACAGGATTCTATGGCTACACCTTC.

This clonotype was counted only a few times. The rearrangement uses TRBV4-1 and TRBJ1-2, with 9 bases matching TRBD1. The CDR3 extends over 14 amino acids. The J segment lost 4 bases and the V segment lost 5 bases, leaving 5 bases of the junction unmatched. Germline assignment: CDR1 MGHRA and CDR2 YSYEKL. The CDR3 loop is CASSLTGQGYGYTF. Here the CDR3 DNA reads TGCGCCAGCAGCTTAACGGGACAGGGCTATGGCTACACCTTC.

This clonotype was counted at least ten times. The chain joins TRBV15 to TRBJ2-3, with a tentative D call TRBD1 (5 bases). V lost 4 bases and J 1 base, leaving 15 bases between the germline ends. The CDR3 covers 16 residues. The germline V gene encodes CDR1 LNHNV and CDR2 YYDKDF (reference sequence). The CDR3 region is CATSNIKGPRTDTQYF. The CDR3 bases are TGTGCCACCAGCAACATTAAGGGGCCGCGCACAGATACGCAGTATTTT.

This clonotype has at least ten counts. V usage is TRBV7-2 and J usage is TRBJ2-5, with TRBD1 matching 8 bases. The CDR3 is 14 amino acids. Trimming took 4 bases from V and 3 from J; bases not matched to a gene: 4. Per the germline V gene, CDR1 is SGHTA and CDR2 is FQGNSA. CDR3 residues: CASSSQGAKETQYF. Written as DNA, the CDR3 is TGTGCCAGCAGCTCGCAGGGGGCTAAAGAGACCCAGTACTTC.

The chain employs TRBV10-3 and TRBJ1-3, with TRBD1 as a possible D gene (6 bases). V was cut by 10 bases and J by 0 bases, with 13 bases left in between. Germline loops: CDR1 ENHRY, CDR2 SYGVKD. The CDR3 length is 14 residues. The CDR3 spells CATQDSHSGNTIYF. The CDR3 bases are TGTGCCACGCAGGACAGCCACTCTGGAAACACCATATATTTT.

This clonotype has a count of ten or more. The chain joins TRBV20-1 to TRBJ2-2; the match to TRBD2 covers 14 bases. CDR1 is DFQATT and CDR2 is SNEGSKA in the germline V gene (reference sequence). The CDR3 consists of 15 residues. V shed 6 bases, J shed 7 bases, and the junction held 7 bases outside the gene matches. The CDR3 DNA is TGCAGTGCACGGGGACTAGCGGGGGTAGGCGGGGAGCTGTTTTTT. It is translated as CSARGLAGVGGELFF.

This chain connects TRBV6-5 to TRBJ2-2; a weak D match, TRBD1 (5 bases). V was clipped by 0 bases and J by 8 bases, with 7 bases between them. This CDR3 contains 13 residues. Germline assignment: CDR1 MNHEY and CDR2 SVGAGI. CDR3 nucleotides: TGTGCCAGCAGTTACTCGCAGGGTGGGGAGCTGTTTTTT. Its protein product is CASSYSQGGELFF.

The rearrangement uses TRBV5-1 and TRBJ2-7, with 7 bases lining up with TRBD1. The CDR3 is made up of 13 amino acids. Trimming removed 4 bases from V and 3 bases from J; junction bases left unmatched: 4. Germline loops: CDR1 SGHRS, CDR2 YFSETQ. The CDR3 reads CASSKGQVYEQYF. The CDR3 bases are TGCGCCAGCAGCAAAGGACAGGTCTACGAGCAGTACTTC.

This clonotype appeared a few times. This sequence joins TRBV7-9 and TRBJ2-7, with D hard to call. Germline V gene data show CDR1 as SEHNR and CDR2 as FQNEAQ (reference sequence). The CDR3 runs to 11 residues. Trimming took off 4 bases at V and 6 bases at J, with 7 bases between the two ends. CDR3 amino acids: CASSSTVEQYF. In nucleotides, the CDR3 is TGTGCCAGCAGCTCAACGGTCGAGCAGTACTTC.

In this sample, this clonotype turned up many times. J is TRBJ2-1 and V is TRBV12-3 or TRBV12-4; D remains ambiguous. This CDR3 has 12 residues. V shed 5 bases and J shed 5 bases, with 7 bases lying between them. The CDR3 spells CASSPSHNEQFF. The CDR3 DNA follows: TGTGCCAGCAGTCCTAGTCACAATGAGCAGTTCTTC.

This chain links TRBV5-1 with TRBJ2-7, with D possibly being TRBD1 or TRBD2 (6 bases each). Per the germline V gene, CDR1 is SGHRS and CDR2 is YFSETQ. The length of the CDR3 is 13 residues. The V and J ends lost 4 bases and 6 bases respectively, with 14 bases between them. CDR3 protein: CASSVGGYSEQYV. CDR3 nucleotide sequence: TGCGCCAGCAGCGTCGGGGGCTATAGCGAGCAGTACGTC.

V usage is TRBV5-1 and J usage is TRBJ1-4; weak D call: TRBD1 (6 bases). This CDR3 has 15 amino acids. Looked up from germline, CDR1 is SGHRS and CDR2 is YFSETQ. Trimming left V 2 bases short and J 3 bases short, with 11 bases between. CDR3 sequence reads: CASSLWGPPNEKLFF. DNA for the CDR3: TGCGCCAGCAGCTTATGGGGGCCTCCTAATGAAAAACTGTTTTTT.

This clonotype was counted many times. This CDR3 reads CASSLGLTGSVGYTF. CDR3 sequence (DNA): TGTGCCAGCAGCTTAGGTCTTACAGGGTCAGTCGGCTACACCTTC. The rearrangement joins TRBV7-9 to TRBJ1-2, with a possible D match to TRBD1 (6 bases). V was clipped by 1 base and J by 8 bases, with 17 bases between them. The CDR3 is 15 amino acids. Germline-derived CDR1 and CDR2 are SEHNR and FQNEAQ (reference sequence).

This clonotype was picked up a small number of times. The genes are TRBV5-1 and TRBJ2-3; 10 nucleotides match TRBD2. Germline V CDR1 and CDR2: SGHRS, YFSETQ. CDR3 length equals 15 residues. With 4 bases clipped from V and 2 bases from J, the junction kept 4 bases outside the gene matches. The CDR3 is CASSTSGAYTDTQYF. CDR3 coding DNA: TGCGCCAGCAGCACTAGCGGGGCTTACACAGATACGCAGTATTTT.

The chain employs TRBV25-1 and TRBJ2-5; D is possibly TRBD1 (5 bases). CDR1 MGHDK and CDR2 SYGVNS come from the germline V gene. CDR3 size: 14 residues. V gave up 3 bases and J gave up 5 bases, with 13 bases separating them. CDR3 sequence (DNA): TGTGCCAGCAGTGACCGCAGGGCTGGGGAGACCCAGTACTTC. Encoded protein: CASSDRRAGETQYF.

The rearrangement uses TRBV15 and TRBJ2-3; 11 bases are a match to TRBD2. The J segment lost 4 bases and the V segment lost 5 bases, leaving 8 bases of the junction unmatched. In germline, CDR1 is LNHNV, CDR2 YYDKDF (reference sequence). The CDR3 runs to 16 residues. The CDR3 DNA is TGTGCCACCAGCTCTTTACTAGCGGGGGTTGCAGATACGCAGTATTTT. As protein: CATSSLLAGVADTQYF.

The chain uses TRBV20-1 and TRBJ2-1, with D possibly being TRBD2 (5 bases). Germline loops: CDR1 DFQATT, CDR2 SNEGSKA (reference sequence). CDR3 length equals 11 residues. Trimming shortened V by 7 bases and J by 6 bases, and 10 bases separated the two germline ends. CDR3 in DNA: TGCAGTGTAGCGTGGCGCAATGAGCAGTTCTTC. Translating gives CSVAWRNEQFF.

The chain couples TRBV7-2 to TRBJ2-7; 7 nucleotides line up with TRBD2. The CDR3 is 13 amino acids. V shed 5 bases and J 6 bases; nucleotides not matched to a gene: 7. Germline CDR1 SGHTA, CDR2 FQGNSA. This CDR3 reads CASSPSRGGEQYV. The CDR3 DNA follows: TGTGCCAGCAGCCCGAGCCGCGGGGGCGAGCAGTACGTC.

The chain carries TRBV18 and TRBJ1-4; weak D call: TRBD1 (5 bases). Germline lookup yields CDR1 KGHSH and CDR2 LQKENI. This CDR3 region has 15 residues. V was clipped by 3 bases and J by 4 bases, with 12 bases between them. CDR3 sequence: CASSPIQGLNEKLFF. The CDR3 DNA sequence: TGTGCCAGCTCACCCATCCAGGGACTTAATGAAAAACTGTTTTTT. Full variable domain (outside the CDR3, taken from reference TRBV18 and TRBJ1-4): NAGVMQNPRHLVRRRGQEARLRCSPMKGHSHVYWYRQLPEEGLKFMVYLQKENIIDESGMPKERFSAEFPKEGPSILRIQQVVRGDSAAYFCASSPIQGLNEKLFFGSGTQLSVL.